These 10 T cell receptor beta chains originate from one sample sequenced in a study of tumor-infiltrating lymphocytes in oesophageal squamous cell carcinoma. TCRdb used MiXCR to reprocess the PCR reads, holding one entry per CDR3 protein. The sample carries 19,000 or so distinct CDR3 sequences, 35% to 45% recorded once. The source material was esophageal tumor tissue. Receptors were obtained from a male donor with esophageal squamous cell carcinoma.

Of note for this clonotype: No DNA is shown, since the ends of the CDR3 on it are uncertain; the CDR3 is the one TCRdb lists. V and J are TRBV7-3 and TRBJ2-7; the D segment call TRBD1 is taken from the table without a DNA check. The CDR3 contains 23 residues when both ends are counted. CDR1 SGHTA and CDR2 FQGTGA come from the germline V gene. The CDR3 reads CASSLGTEIHPSTSAPGRETQYF.

This clonotype was detected many times. This may stem from a read error, because a much larger clone lies one nucleotide away. The rearrangement links TRBV6-1 to TRBJ2-5, with D maybe TRBD2 (5 bases). This CDR3 is built from 15 residues. V was trimmed by 8 bases and J by 11 bases, leaving 27 bases between them. Germline CDR1 MNHNS, CDR2 SASEGT. As DNA, the CDR3 is TGTGCCAGCTTACCGTCCGGGGTCTCCTACAATGAGCAGTACTTC. This sequence encodes CASLPSGVSYNEQYF.

By share, this clonotype counts as medium-sized (0.01 to 0.1%). One end of the junction is discordant with germline, which a read error may explain. The gene calls are TRBV7-7 and TRBJ2-7; a weak D match, TRBD2 (5 bases). Germline loops: CDR1 SSHAT, CDR2 FNYEAQ (reference sequence). This CDR3 spans 14 amino acids. As DNA, the CDR3 is TGTGCTAGCAGCCCTATACTAGACGGCTACGAGCAGTACTTC. Residues: CASSPILDGYEQYF.

This chain uses TRBV7-9 with TRBJ2-4; D is possibly TRBD1 or TRBD2 (6 bases each). The DNA end lines up better with TRBJ2-7; the J call may be wrong. Germline V CDR1 and CDR2: SEHNR, FQNEAQ (reference sequence). The CDR3 contains 14 residues. The DNA of the CDR3 is TGTGCCAGCAGCTTAGGTGGGGGGCTCAACGAGCAGTACTTC. Its protein product is CASSLGGGLNEQYF.

This clonotype showed up many times. A much larger clone lies one base from this, so it may be a read error. The chain carries TRBV7-2 and TRBJ2-5; 7 bases are shared with TRBD2. Germline CDR1 and CDR2: SGHTA and FQGNSA. This CDR3 has 15 amino acids. After removal of 5 bases from V and 11 bases from J, the junction contained 17 bases not matched to a gene. Here the CDR3 reads CASSSGLVGYNEQYF. CDR3 DNA sequence: TGTGCCAGCAGCAGCGGACTAGTTGGGTACAATGAGCAGTACTTC.

This clonotype occurred many times. The V and J genes are TRBV11-2 and TRBJ2-7; the D is unclear. The CDR3 sequence is 13 residues long. V gave up 3 bases and J gave up 3 bases, with 9 bases separating them. The germline V gene encodes CDR1 SGHAT and CDR2 FQNNGV. The CDR3 DNA reads as TGTGCCAGCAGCTTGGGCTATAACTACGAGCAGTACTTC. Its translation: CASSLGYNYEQYF.

Comment on this clonotype: It is likely a read error, because the conserved phenylalanine at the end of the CDR3 is missing. It is unclear where the CDR3 begins or ends on the DNA, so no DNA is shown, and the CDR3 is as TCRdb lists it. The chain couples TRBV5-6 to TRBJ1-6; TRBD1 was called by the table and not checked on the DNA. Per germline, CDR1 SGHDT and CDR2 YYEEEE. Including both end residues, the CDR3 is 10 amino acids long. Here the CDR3 reads CASSEPGPLA.

This clonotype was picked up one time. The genes are TRBV28 and TRBJ1-1; tentatively, D is TRBD1 (6 bases). The CDR3 sequence is 14 residues long. V lost 5 bases, J lost 3 bases, and 13 bases lay in between. Germline V gene data show CDR1 as MDHEN and CDR2 as SYDVKM. CDR3 loop: CASSPQGRDTEAFF. DNA of the CDR3: TGTGCCAGCAGTCCACAGGGTAGAGACACTGAAGCTTTCTTT.

The V gene is TRBV7-9, the J gene TRBJ2-7; TRBD1 or TRBD2 may be the D gene (5 bases each). The J call is uncertain, as TRBJ2-5 better fits the DNA end. Germline loops: CDR1 SEHNR, CDR2 FQNEAQ (reference sequence). The CDR3 covers 14 residues. DNA for the CDR3: TGTGCCAGCAGCTTCCGGGACCGCCAAGAGACCCAGTACTTC. Its protein is CASSFRDRQETQYF.

This clonotype was observed many times. The gene calls are TRBV25-1 and TRBJ2-2, with 9 bases fitting TRBD1. The CDR3 sequence is 16 residues long. V was clipped by 8 bases and J by 5 bases; unmatched bases: 12. Germline CDR1 MGHDK, CDR2 SYGVNS. The CDR3 protein is CASQGRNRGQTGELFF. CDR3 nucleotides: TGTGCCAGCCAGGGGAGGAACAGGGGGCAAACCGGGGAGCTGTTTTTT.